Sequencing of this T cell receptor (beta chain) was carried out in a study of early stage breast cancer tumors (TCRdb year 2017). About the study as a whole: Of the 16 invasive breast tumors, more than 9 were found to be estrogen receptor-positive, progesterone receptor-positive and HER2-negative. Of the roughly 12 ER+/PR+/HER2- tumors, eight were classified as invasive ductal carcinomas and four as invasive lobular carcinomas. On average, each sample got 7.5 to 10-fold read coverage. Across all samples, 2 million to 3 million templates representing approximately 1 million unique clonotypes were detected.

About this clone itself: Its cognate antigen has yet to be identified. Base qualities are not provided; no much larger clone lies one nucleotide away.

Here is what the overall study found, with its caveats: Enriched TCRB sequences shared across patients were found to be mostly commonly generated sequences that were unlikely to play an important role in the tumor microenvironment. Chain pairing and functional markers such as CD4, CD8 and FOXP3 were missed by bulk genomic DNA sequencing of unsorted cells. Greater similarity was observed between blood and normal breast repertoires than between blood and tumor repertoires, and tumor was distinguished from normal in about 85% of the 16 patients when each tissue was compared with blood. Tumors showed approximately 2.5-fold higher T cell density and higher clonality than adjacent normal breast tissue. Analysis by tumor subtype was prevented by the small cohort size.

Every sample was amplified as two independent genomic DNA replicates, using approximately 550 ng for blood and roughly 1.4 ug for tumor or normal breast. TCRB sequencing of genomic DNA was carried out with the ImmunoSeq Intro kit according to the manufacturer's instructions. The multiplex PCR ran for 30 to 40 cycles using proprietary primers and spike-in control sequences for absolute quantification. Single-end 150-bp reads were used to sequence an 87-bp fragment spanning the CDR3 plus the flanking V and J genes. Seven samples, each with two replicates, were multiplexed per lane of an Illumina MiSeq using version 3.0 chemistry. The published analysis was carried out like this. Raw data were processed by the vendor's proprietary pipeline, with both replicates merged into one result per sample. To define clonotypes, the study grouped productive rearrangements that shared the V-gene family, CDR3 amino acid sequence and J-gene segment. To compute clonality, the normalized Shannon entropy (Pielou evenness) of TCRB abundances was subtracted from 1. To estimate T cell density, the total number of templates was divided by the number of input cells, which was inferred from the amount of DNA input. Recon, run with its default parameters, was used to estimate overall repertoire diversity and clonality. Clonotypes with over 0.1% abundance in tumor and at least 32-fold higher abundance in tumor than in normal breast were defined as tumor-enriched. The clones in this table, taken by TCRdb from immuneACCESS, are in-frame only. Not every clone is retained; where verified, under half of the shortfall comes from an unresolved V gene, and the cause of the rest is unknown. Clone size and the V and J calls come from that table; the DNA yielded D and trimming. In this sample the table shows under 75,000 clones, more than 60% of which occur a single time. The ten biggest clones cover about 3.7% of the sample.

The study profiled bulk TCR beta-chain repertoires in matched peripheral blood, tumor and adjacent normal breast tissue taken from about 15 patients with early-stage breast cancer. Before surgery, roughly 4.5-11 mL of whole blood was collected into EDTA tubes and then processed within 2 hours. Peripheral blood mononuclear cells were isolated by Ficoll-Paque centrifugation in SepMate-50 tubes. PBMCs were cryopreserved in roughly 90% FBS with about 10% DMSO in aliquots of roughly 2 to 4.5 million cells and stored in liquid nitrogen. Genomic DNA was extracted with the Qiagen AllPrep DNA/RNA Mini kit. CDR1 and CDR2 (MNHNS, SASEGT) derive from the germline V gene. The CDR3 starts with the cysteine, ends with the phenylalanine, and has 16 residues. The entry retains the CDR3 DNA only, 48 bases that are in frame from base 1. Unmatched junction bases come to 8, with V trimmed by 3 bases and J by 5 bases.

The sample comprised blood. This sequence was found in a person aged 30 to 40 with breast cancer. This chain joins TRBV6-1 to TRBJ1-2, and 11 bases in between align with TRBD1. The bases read TGTGCCAGCAGTGAGTGGACAGGGGGCCGATTATATGGCTACACCTTC. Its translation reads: CASSEWTGGRLYGYTF.